This T cell receptor beta chain came from a study of post-analysis software for immune sequencing data. Study outcomes and limitations: Patients showed TRBV5-6, TRBV5-1 and TRBV20-1 among five TRBV segments more frequent than in controls.

The V gene's germline CDR1 is DFQATT and CDR2 SNEGSKA (reference sequence). J lost 0 bases, V lost 3 bases, and 3 bases had no gene match. This CDR3 has 14 amino acids. Turning to this clonotype: Its specificity is not known.

Every TCR beta cDNA library bore unique molecular identifiers. TCRdb used MiXCR to reprocess the PCR reads, holding one entry per CDR3 protein. This sample has about 820,000 distinct CDR3 sequences, with roughly half found just once. This receptor was identified in a girl between 10 and 17 years old with multiple sclerosis. The sample consisted of blood. This sequence joins TRBV20-1 and TRBJ2-7; 9 bases align to TRBD2. The CDR3 sequence is CSARGLASSYEQYF. CDR3 in DNA: TGCAGTGCTAGGGGACTAGCCTCCTCCTACGAGCAGTACTTC.